These T cell receptor beta chains were read from a single sample in a study of identical twins. MiXCR was run by TCRdb on the 5' RACE reads, yielding one entry per CDR3 protein. Among approximately 490,000 distinct CDR3 sequences listed, 20% to 25% were seen once. These same data were also listed under a study on yellow fever vaccine responses in identical twins.

Sequencing was performed on CD4+ T cells sorted from blood. These receptors were taken from a woman aged 18 to 35 in good health. Both conserved end residues are part of each CDR3. D genes are given only for firm matches. Clone sizes are given selectively: once, few, many, or a class where the clone is expanded.

j_call clone_size cdr3_length v_call d_call cdr3_aa cdr3_nt
TRBJ2-7 few 13 TRBV27 NA CASSKRESYEQYF TGTGCCAGCAGTAAAAGGGAGAGCTACGAGCAGTACTTC
TRBJ2-3 few 15 TRBV4-2 NA CASSQVQGSTDTQYF TGTGCCAGCAGCCAAGTGCAGGGTAGCACAGATACGCAGTATTTT
TRBJ2-3 NA 18 TRBV5-1 TRBD2 CASSLGLALLGIPDTQYF TGCGCCAGCAGCTTGGGACTAGCGCTGCTTGGTATACCAGATACGCAGTATTTT
TRBJ2-2 few 15 TRBV5-1 NA CASSLWGGDTGELFF TGCGCCAGCAGCTTGTGGGGAGGAGACACCGGGGAGCTGTTTTTT
TRBJ2-2 NA 17 TRBV10-3 TRBD2 CAIGLSGRGSNTGELFF TGTGCCATCGGGTTGAGCGGGAGGGGATCGAACACCGGGGAGCTGTTTTTT
TRBJ2-3 few 15 TRBV5-8 NA CASSLNPRVRDTQYF TGTGCCAGCAGCTTGAATCCCAGGGTCCGAGATACGCAGTATTTT
TRBJ2-7 few 19 TRBV5-1 NA CASSLPPALDSLPGDEQYF TGCGCCAGCAGCTTGCCCCCGGCATTAGACAGCCTACCGGGGGACGAGCAGTACTTC
TRBJ2-2 NA 14 TRBV5-1 NA CASKLESNTGELFF TGCGCCAGCAAACTGGAGTCGAACACCGGGGAGCTGTTTTTT
TRBJ2-7 NA 15 TRBV5-1 TRBD1 CASSVQGARGGEQYF TGCGCCAGCAGCGTACAGGGGGCGCGAGGAGGCGAGCAGTACTTC
TRBJ2-2 NA 16 TRBV20-1 TRBD2 CSALGLAGGPVGELFF TGCAGTGCCCTGGGACTAGCGGGGGGGCCTGTGGGGGAGCTGTTTTTT
TRBJ1-1 many 16 TRBV14 NA CASSQYGKSLNTEAFF TGTGCCAGCAGCCAATACGGGAAATCCTTGAACACTGAAGCTTTCTTT
TRBJ2-7 NA 16 TRBV5-6 NA CASSPRTSGGRYEQYF TGTGCCAGCAGCCCGAGGACAAGCGGAGGGAGGTACGAGCAGTACTTC
TRBJ2-5 NA 15 TRBV18 TRBD1 CASRGQGAFQETQYF TGTGCCAGCCGGGGACAGGGGGCCTTCCAAGAGACCCAGTACTTC
TRBJ2-2 NA 15 TRBV29-1 TRBD1 CSVENRGVGTGELFF TGCAGCGTTGAGAACAGGGGCGTCGGCACCGGGGAGCTGTTTTTT
TRBJ2-3 NA 15 TRBV7-2 TRBD2 CASSFSSGAGDTQYF TGTGCCAGCAGCTTCTCTAGCGGGGCCGGAGATACGCAGTATTTT
TRBJ2-7 few 14 TRBV5-6 TRBD2 CASSLGTRMNEQYF TGTGCCAGCAGCTTGGGGACTAGGATGAACGAGCAGTACTTC
TRBJ2-1 NA 17 TRBV5-1 TRBD2 CASSKFLLAGEGNEQFF TGCGCCAGCAGCAAATTTCTTCTAGCGGGAGAGGGGAATGAGCAGTTCTTC
TRBJ1-5 NA 15 TRBV28 TRBD1 CASSKRQGANQPQHF TGTGCCAGCAGTAAAAGACAGGGGGCCAATCAGCCCCAGCATTTT
TRBJ2-1 few 16 TRBV5-5 NA CASSIERSVYSNEQFF TGTGCCAGCAGCATTGAAAGGTCGGTCTACAGCAATGAGCAGTTCTTC
TRBJ2-7 NA 15 TRBV19 TRBD1 CASSPQSTGFYEQYF TGTGCCAGTAGTCCCCAATCGACAGGGTTTTACGAGCAGTACTTC
TRBJ2-2 NA 16 TRBV20-1 TRBD2 CSAPTSGGTNTGELFF TGCAGTGCCCCGACTAGCGGGGGGACGAACACCGGGGAGCTGTTTTTT
TRBJ2-7 NA 13 TRBV12-3/TRBV12-4 NA CDSSPRGNYEQYF TGTGACAGCAGCCCGCGGGGAAACTACGAGCAGTACTTC
TRBJ2-7 many 12 TRBV12-3/TRBV12-4 NA CASSFRSYEQYF TGTGCCAGCAGTTTTAGGTCCTACGAGCAGTACTTC
TRBJ1-6 many 13 TRBV12-3/TRBV12-4 NA CASSLGARSPLHF TGTGCCAGCAGTTTAGGTGCGAGGTCACCCCTCCACTTT
TRBJ2-7 few 12 TRBV20-1 NA CSARANSYEQYF TGCAGTGCTAGGGCAAACTCCTACGAGCAGTACTTC
TRBJ2-6 few 17 TRBV6-5 TRBD2 CASSYYSGDSGANVLTF TGTGCCAGCAGTTATTATAGCGGGGACTCTGGGGCCAACGTCCTGACTTTC
TRBJ2-2 NA 16 TRBV2 TRBD2 CASSVTTGLVGGELFF TGTGCCAGCAGTGTAACCACGGGACTAGTTGGCGGGGAGCTGTTTTTT
TRBJ1-2 few 15 TRBV24-1 NA CATSDTGIPKGGYTF TGTGCCACCAGTGATACGGGGATACCGAAGGGAGGCTACACCTTC
TRBJ2-3 NA 14 TRBV4-2 NA CASSQGLGGDTQYF TGTGCCAGCAGCCAAGGACTAGGAGGAGATACGCAGTATTTT
TRBJ2-3 NA 15 TRBV20-1 NA CSARRVAWGTDTQYF TGCAGTGCTAGAAGGGTAGCGTGGGGAACAGATACGCAGTATTTT
TRBJ1-2 NA 16 TRBV6-1 NA CASSDTDRPSNYGYTF TGTGCCAGCAGTGATACAGACAGACCTTCTAACTATGGCTACACCTTC
TRBJ2-1 many 12 TRBV5-1 NA CASRWLAGEQFF TGCGCCAGCAGGTGGTTAGCTGGAGAGCAGTTCTTC
TRBJ2-5 NA 20 TRBV21-1 NA CASSNCGRGFTSGSQETQYF TGTGCCAGCAGCAATTGCGGTCGGGGATTTACTAGCGGGAGTCAGGAGACCCAGTACTTC
TRBJ2-3 NA 16 TRBV24-1 TRBD2 CATSDRASGSTDTQYF TGTGCCACCAGTGATCGAGCTAGCGGGAGCACAGATACGCAGTATTTT
TRBJ2-3 few 16 TRBV24-1 TRBD1 CATSDPGTGSSDTQYF TGTGCCACCAGTGACCCCGGGACAGGGTCTTCAGATACGCAGTATTTT
TRBJ2-7 few 15 TRBV3-1 NA CASSRDDFSSYEQYF TGTGCCAGCTCCCGGGACGACTTCAGCTCCTACGAGCAGTACTTC
TRBJ2-6 NA 15 TRBV9 NA CASSVQSSGANVLTF TGTGCCAGCAGCGTTCAGAGCTCTGGGGCCAACGTCCTGACTTTC
TRBJ2-7 few 14 TRBV7-6 NA CASGIGVPSYEQYF TGTGCCAGCGGGATCGGGGTCCCGTCCTACGAGCAGTACTTC
TRBJ2-5 NA 14 TRBV28 NA CATRMGSQGETQYF TGTGCCACCAGAATGGGTAGCCAGGGAGAGACCCAGTACTTC